This T cell receptor beta chain was observed in a study of blood T cells in healthy people across ages. The use of a sample-barcoded 5' primer and a J-beta primer mix characterized a second PCR of roughly 6 to 12 cycles. TCRdb fed the 5' RACE reads into MiXCR, producing one record per CDR3 protein. The repertoire holds about 1.5 million distinct CDR3 sequences, with about 45% as singletons. Comments on this clonotype: Its target is not known.

Study-level points and caveats: More naive CD4+ cells and higher diversity were found in long-lived than in aged donors.

The CDR3 is 19 residues long. Germline CDR1 is DFQATT and CDR2 is SNEGSKA (reference sequence). With V trimmed by 4 bases and J by 0 bases, 14 bases remained unmatched. The source is a woman aged 18-30 years in good health. Sequencing was performed on blood. The chain has TRBV20-1 and TRBJ2-1; 11 bases align to TRBD2. This CDR3 is CSAITPGLAARSSYNEQFF. CDR3 coding DNA: TGCAGTGCTATCACCCCGGGACTAGCGGCCAGGAGCTCCTACAATGAGCAGTTCTTC.